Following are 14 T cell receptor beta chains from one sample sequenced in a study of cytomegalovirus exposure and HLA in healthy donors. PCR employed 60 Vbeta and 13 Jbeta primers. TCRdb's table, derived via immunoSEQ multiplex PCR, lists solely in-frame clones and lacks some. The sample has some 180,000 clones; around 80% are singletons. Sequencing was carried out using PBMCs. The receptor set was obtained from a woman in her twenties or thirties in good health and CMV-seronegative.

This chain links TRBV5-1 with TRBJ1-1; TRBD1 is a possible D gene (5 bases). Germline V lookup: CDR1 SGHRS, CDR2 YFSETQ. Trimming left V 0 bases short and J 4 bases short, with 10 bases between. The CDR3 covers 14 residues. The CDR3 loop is CASSLGGVGTEAFF. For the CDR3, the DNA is TGCGCCAGCAGCTTGGGGGGCGTGGGCACTGAAGCTTTCTTT.

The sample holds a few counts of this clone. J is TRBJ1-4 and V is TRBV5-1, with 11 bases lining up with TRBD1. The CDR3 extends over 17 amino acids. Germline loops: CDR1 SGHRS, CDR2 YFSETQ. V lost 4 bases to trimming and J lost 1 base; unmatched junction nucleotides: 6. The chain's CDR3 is CASSHGTGGLTNEKLFF. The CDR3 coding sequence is TGCGCCAGCAGCCATGGGACAGGGGGGTTAACTAATGAAAAACTGTTTTTT.

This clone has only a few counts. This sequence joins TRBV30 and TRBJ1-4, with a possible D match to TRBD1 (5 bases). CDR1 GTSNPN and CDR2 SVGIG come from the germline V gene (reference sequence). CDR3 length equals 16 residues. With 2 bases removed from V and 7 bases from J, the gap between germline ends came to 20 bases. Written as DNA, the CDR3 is TGTGCCTGGAGTATTTCCAGGGTTCGTCCGGTTGAAAAACTGTTTTTT. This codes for CAWSISRVRPVEKLFF.

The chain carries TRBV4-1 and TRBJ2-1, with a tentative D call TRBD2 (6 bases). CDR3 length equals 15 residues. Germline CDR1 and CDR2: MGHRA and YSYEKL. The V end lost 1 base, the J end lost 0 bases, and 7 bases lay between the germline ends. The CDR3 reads CASSQVGGSYNEQFF. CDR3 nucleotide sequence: TGCGCCAGCAGCCAAGTGGGAGGCTCCTACAATGAGCAGTTCTTC.

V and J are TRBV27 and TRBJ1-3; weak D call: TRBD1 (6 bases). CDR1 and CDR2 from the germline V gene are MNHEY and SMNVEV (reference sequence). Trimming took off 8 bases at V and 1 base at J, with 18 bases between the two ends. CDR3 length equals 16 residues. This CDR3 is CASRKSGEWSGNTIYF. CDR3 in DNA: TGTGCCAGCCGAAAATCAGGGGAATGGTCTGGAAACACCATATATTTT.

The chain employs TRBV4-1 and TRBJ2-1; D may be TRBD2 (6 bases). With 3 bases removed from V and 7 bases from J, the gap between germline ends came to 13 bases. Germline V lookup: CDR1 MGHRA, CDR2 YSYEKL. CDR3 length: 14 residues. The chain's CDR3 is CASSHADGGNEQFF. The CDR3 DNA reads TGCGCCAGCAGCCACGCCGACGGGGGAAATGAGCAGTTCTTC.

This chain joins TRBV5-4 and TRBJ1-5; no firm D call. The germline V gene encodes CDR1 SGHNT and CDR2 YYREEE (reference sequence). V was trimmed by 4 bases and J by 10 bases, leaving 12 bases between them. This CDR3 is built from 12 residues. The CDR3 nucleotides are TGTGCCAGCAGCGCCGATGGAGGACCCCAGCATTTT. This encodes CASSADGGPQHF.

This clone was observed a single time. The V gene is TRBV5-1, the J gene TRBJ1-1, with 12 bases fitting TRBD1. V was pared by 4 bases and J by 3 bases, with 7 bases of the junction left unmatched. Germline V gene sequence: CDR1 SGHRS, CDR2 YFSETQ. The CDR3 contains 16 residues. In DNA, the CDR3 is TGCGCCAGCAGCACGGGACAGGGGGCGCGGGACACTGAAGCTTTCTTT. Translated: CASSTGQGARDTEAFF.

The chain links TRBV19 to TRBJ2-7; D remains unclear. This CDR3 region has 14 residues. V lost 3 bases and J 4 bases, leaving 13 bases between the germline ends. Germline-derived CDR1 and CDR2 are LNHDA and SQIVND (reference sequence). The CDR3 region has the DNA TGTGCCAGTAGTATCTCGGTTCCGCTGTACGAGCAGTACTTC. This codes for CASSISVPLYEQYF.

In DNA, the CDR3 is TGTGCCAGCAGTTGGTCGAGTGGTAGCAATCAGCCCCAGCATTTT. Translated, it gives CASSWSSGSNQPQHF. This chain connects TRBV28 to TRBJ1-5; D is unclear. Germline CDR1 MDHEN, CDR2 SYDVKM. CDR3 length equals 15 residues. Trimming took off 4 bases at V and 0 bases at J, with 10 bases between the two ends.

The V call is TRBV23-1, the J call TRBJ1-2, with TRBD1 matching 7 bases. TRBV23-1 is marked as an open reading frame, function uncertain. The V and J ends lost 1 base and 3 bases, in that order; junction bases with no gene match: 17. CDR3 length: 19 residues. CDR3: CASSQFSPERGGMDYGYTF. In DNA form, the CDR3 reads TGCGCCAGCAGTCAATTTAGTCCCGAAAGAGGGGGCATGGACTATGGCTACACCTTC.

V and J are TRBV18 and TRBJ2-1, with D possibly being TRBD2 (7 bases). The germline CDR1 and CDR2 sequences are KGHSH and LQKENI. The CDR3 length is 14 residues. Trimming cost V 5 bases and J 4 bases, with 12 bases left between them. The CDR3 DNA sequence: TGTGCCAGCTCAGGGGGGGCCTCTTACAATGAGCAGTTCTTC. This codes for CASSGGASYNEQFF. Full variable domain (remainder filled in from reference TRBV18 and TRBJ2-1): NAGVMQNPRHLVRRRGQEARLRCSPMKGHSHVYWYRQLPEEGLKFMVYLQKENIIDESGMPKERFSAEFPKEGPSILRIQQVVRGDSAAYFCASSGGASYNEQFFGPGTRLTVL.

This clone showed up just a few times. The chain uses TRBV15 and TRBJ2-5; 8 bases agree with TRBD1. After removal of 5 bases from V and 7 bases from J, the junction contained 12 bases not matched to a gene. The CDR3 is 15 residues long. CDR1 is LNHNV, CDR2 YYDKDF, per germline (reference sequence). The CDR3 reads CATSSGRTGSLTQYF. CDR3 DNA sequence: TGTGCCACCAGCTCCGGACGGACAGGGTCTTTGACCCAGTACTTC.

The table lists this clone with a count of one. The CDR3 nucleotides read TGCGCCAGCAGCTTTGGGGGGACAGGGCCCCCCTACGAGCAGTACTTC. Translated: CASSFGGTGPPYEQYF. This chain connects TRBV5-1 to TRBJ2-7; 9 bases match TRBD1. The CDR3 spans 16 residues. Germline V CDR1 and CDR2: SGHRS, YFSETQ. V lost 2 bases, J lost 2 bases, and 8 bases stayed unmatched.